These 18 T cell receptor beta chains were sequenced from one sample in a study of chemoradiotherapy in HPV16-positive cancers (dated by TCRdb to 2022 to 2024). Libraries were made using the immunoSEQ multiplex PCR assay. The immuneACCESS repertoire file appears here via TCRdb, limited to in-frame rearrangements. These files lack a portion of the clones; in checked studies, under half of the deficit traces to unresolved V genes, and the cause of the others is not known. Across this sample there are 20,000 to 25,000 clones, with just under 75% seen only once. 2.6% of the sample is held by the ten biggest clonotypes. Sampling was done from a patient who underwent chemoradiotherapy. The receptors originated from a human donor with HPV-associated anogenital cancer.

The J gene is TRBJ1-1, the V gene TRBV6-5; D is ambiguous. From germline, CDR1 is MNHEY and CDR2 SVGAGI. V lost 8 bases and J 2 bases, leaving 12 bases between the germline ends. This CDR3 region has 13 residues. DNA for the CDR3: TGTGCCAGCCGACTCTTGGGAAACACTGAAGCTTTCTTT. Encoded protein: CASRLLGNTEAFF.

The chain carries TRBV5-1 and TRBJ2-7, with D tentatively TRBD1 (5 bases). The CDR3 is made up of 14 amino acids. CDR1 and CDR2 (germline): SGHRS, YFSETQ. V was cut by 3 bases and J by 2 bases, with 12 bases left in between. CDR3 protein: CASSYLPGTYEQYF. The CDR3 DNA reads TGCGCCAGCAGCTACTTGCCAGGGACCTACGAGCAGTACTTC.

This chain joins TRBV11-2 and TRBJ1-2; no firm D call. This CDR3 is 17 amino acids long. Between the trimmed V and J ends, which lost 1 base and 2 bases, there was a span of 17 bases. CDR1 and CDR2 from the germline V gene are SGHAT and FQNNGV. The CDR3 DNA follows: TGTGCCAGCAGCTTAGTTTTTGAGGGCCCGACCAACTATGGCTACACCTTC. It codes for CASSLVFEGPTNYGYTF.

V gene TRBV4-2 combines with J gene TRBJ2-7, with 12 nucleotides matching TRBD2. The germline V gene has CDR1 LGHNA and CDR2 YNFKEQ. The length of the CDR3 is 15 residues. V shed 3 bases, J shed 1 base, and the junction held 1 base outside the gene matches. CDR3 bases: TGTGCCAGCAGCCAGACTAGCGGGGGTTCCTACGAGCAGTACTTC. As protein: CASSQTSGGSYEQYF.

This clone was recorded a few times. The rearrangement links TRBV28 to TRBJ2-7; 7 nucleotides line up with TRBD1. The CDR3 has 16 residues. V shed 2 bases, J shed 0 bases, and the junction held 7 bases outside the gene matches. Germline CDR1 is MDHEN and CDR2 is SYDVKM. The DNA of the CDR3 is TGTGCCAGCAGTTTACCGGGACAGCGAATCTCCTACGAGCAGTACTTC. Encoded protein: CASSLPGQRISYEQYF.

In nucleotides, the CDR3 is TGTGCCAGCAGTGTGGAGAGCCCCTACTATGGCTACACCTTC. This gives the protein CASSVESPYYGYTF. The rearrangement uses TRBV6-1 and TRBJ1-2; D gene unclear. V lost 4 bases to trimming and J lost 3 bases, with 12 bases between them. The CDR3 consists of 14 residues. CDR1 is MNHNS, CDR2 SASEGT, per germline.

The V and J genes are TRBV5-5 and TRBJ1-1; the D is unclear. Germline-derived CDR1 and CDR2 are SGHKS and YYEKEE (reference sequence). The CDR3 is made up of 13 amino acids. The V end lost 0 bases, the J end lost 4 bases, and 7 bases lay between the germline ends. CDR3 sequence: CASSLGGATEAFF. CDR3 DNA: TGTGCCAGCAGCTTGGGGGGTGCCACTGAAGCTTTCTTT. Drawing the rest from reference TRBV5-5 and TRBJ1-1, the complete variable domain is DAGVTQSPTHLIKTRGQQVTLRCSPISGHKSVSWYQQVLGQGPQFIFQYYEKEERGRGNFPDRFSARQFPNYSSELNVNALLLGDSALYLCASSLGGATEAFFGQGTRLTVV.

The table lists this clone with a few counts. The V and J genes are TRBV28 and TRBJ1-2, with no clear D. This CDR3 is 11 amino acids long. CDR1 and CDR2 (germline): MDHEN, SYDVKM. V was cut by 5 bases and J by 5 bases, with 6 bases left in between. DNA for the CDR3: TGTGCCAGCAGTGGCCCTTATGGCTACACCTTC. Translating gives CASSGPYGYTF.

The chain recombines TRBV27 with TRBJ2-7; 9 positions match TRBD1. This CDR3 is 16 amino acids long. From germline, CDR1 is MNHEY and CDR2 SMNVEV (reference sequence). Unmatched junction bases numbered 14, after V lost 4 bases and J lost 7 bases. The CDR3 DNA is TGTGCCAGCAGTTCACCCTCCGGGACAGGGCTAAGGGAGCAGTACTTC. This sequence encodes CASSSPSGTGLREQYF.

This sequence joins TRBV27 and TRBJ2-6, with 8 bases identical to TRBD1. The germline gives CDR1 MNHEY, CDR2 SMNVEV (reference sequence). The V and J ends lost 6 bases and 8 bases, in that order; junction bases with no gene match: 15. This CDR3 spans 17 amino acids. The chain's CDR3 is CASSRETQGVFSNVLTF. For the CDR3, the DNA is TGTGCCAGCAGCCGCGAGACACAGGGGGTGTTCTCCAACGTCCTGACTTTC.

This sequence joins TRBV28 and TRBJ2-7; possible D gene TRBD2, 6 bases. CDR1 is MDHEN, CDR2 SYDVKM, per germline. The CDR3 loop spans 17 amino acids. Between the trimmed V and J ends, which lost 4 bases and 4 bases, there was a span of 23 bases. In DNA, the CDR3 is TGTGCCAGCAGTTCCGGCGTGGAGGGAGGCAGGAAATACGAGCAGTACTTC. Translating gives CASSSGVEGGRKYEQYF.

The chain combines TRBV27 with TRBJ2-1; possibly TRBD2 for D (6 bases). Germline values: CDR1 MNHEY, CDR2 SMNVEV (reference sequence). The CDR3 runs to 17 residues. The V end was cut by 5 bases, the J end by 8 bases, with 25 bases between. The CDR3 DNA is TGTGCCAGCAGTACGCGACGAAGTATCGGGACTCTCGATGAGCAGTTCTTC. Its protein product is CASSTRRSIGTLDEQFF.

In its sample, this clone was seen once. The rearrangement uses TRBV28 and TRBJ1-5; D gene uncertain. Trimming left V 2 bases short and J 6 bases short, with 5 bases between. The CDR3 length is 12 residues. CDR1 MDHEN and CDR2 SYDVKM come from the germline V gene. The chain's CDR3 is CASSLKGQPQHF. CDR3 nucleotides: TGTGCCAGCAGTTTAAAGGGTCAGCCCCAGCATTTT.

DNA for the CDR3: TGTGCCAGCAGTTTCCCCTTGGACAGGTATAGCAATCAGCCCCAGCATTTT. Amino acid sequence: CASSFPLDRYSNQPQHF. J is TRBJ1-5 and V is TRBV28; 7 nucleotides agree with TRBD1. The CDR3 extends over 17 amino acids. Germline-derived CDR1 and CDR2 are MDHEN and SYDVKM. J was trimmed by 0 bases and V by 3 bases; bases with no gene match: 8.

This clone occurred a few times. The V and J genes are TRBV30 and TRBJ1-3; perhaps TRBD1 as D (6 bases). The CDR3 is 15 amino acids. V dropped 7 bases and J dropped 1 base, with 17 bases sitting between them. Germline loops: CDR1 GTSNPN, CDR2 SVGIG (reference sequence). The DNA for the CDR3 is TGTGCCTCAGCTAGGGGGGCGCATTCTGGAAACACCATATATTTT. Translated: CASARGAHSGNTIYF.

This clone was observed a single time. The chain has TRBV21-1 and TRBJ2-3; TRBD2 reflects the table's D call only, with no check against the DNA. TRBV21-1 is marked as a pseudogene. The CDR3 has 13 residues. CDR3 residues: CERLMESTDTQYF. In DNA form, the CDR3 reads TGTGAACGACTCATGGAAAGCACAGATACGCAGTATTTT.

The chain carries TRBV2 and TRBJ1-1; D is undetermined. Deletions cut 6 bases from V and 6 bases from J, with 14 bases between. The germline gives CDR1 SNHLY, CDR2 FYNNEI. The CDR3 consists of 13 residues. The CDR3 here is CASRNSGGAEAFF. The CDR3, as DNA: TGTGCCAGCAGGAACTCCGGAGGAGCTGAAGCTTTCTTT.

The chain joins TRBV4-3 to TRBJ1-6; 9 bases map to TRBD1. The CDR3 runs to 15 residues. Germline V gene data show CDR1 as LGHNA and CDR2 as YSLEER. The ends lost 3 bases at V and 7 bases at J; junction bases unmatched: 4. The CDR3 DNA is TGCGCCAGCAGCCACCCCGGGACAGGGAATTCACCCCTCCACTTT. This sequence encodes CASSHPGTGNSPLHF.